The rows below give T cell receptor beta chains drawn from one sample of a study of blood T cell repertoires in COVID-19. Method: immunoSEQ multiplex PCR; TCRdb's copy keeps in-frame clones and lacks some. This table has hundreds of thousands of clones, 85% to 90% appearing once. Sequencing was done on a sample of PBMCs or T cells enriched from blood (not recorded which). These receptors were collected from a man younger than 35 who had recovered from COVID-19. The CDR3 runs from the conserved cysteine through the conserved F or W. Fields, in order: V gene, D gene, J gene, clone size, CDR3 protein, CDR3 DNA. A D gene is named only where the DNA matches it firmly. Only some rows state a clone size, as once, few, many or a class for expanded clones.

V: TRBV24-1
D: .
J: TRBJ1-2
size: few
CDR3: CATSDQRRGYGYTF
DNA: TGTGCCACCAGTGATCAGAGGAGGGGCTATGGCTACACCTTC

V: TRBV28
D: .
J: TRBJ1-4
size: .
CDR3: CASVPSGATNEKLFF
DNA: TGTGCCAGCGTTCCCTCAGGGGCAACTAATGAAAAACTGTTTTTT

V: TRBV11-2
D: .
J: TRBJ2-1
size: .
CDR3: CASSLVWRLSYNEQFF
DNA: TGTGCCAGCAGCTTAGTCTGGCGGCTCTCCTACAATGAGCAGTTCTTC

V: TRBV20-1
D: .
J: TRBJ2-7
size: .
CDR3: CSASPGRQGQYF
DNA: TGCAGTGCTAGTCCCGGCCGCCAGGGGCAGTACTTC

V: TRBV7-3
D: TRBD1
J: TRBJ1-1
size: .
CDR3: CASSLVAGGRNTEAFF
DNA: TGTGCCAGCAGCTTAGTTGCAGGGGGGAGAAACACTGAAGCTTTCTTT

V: TRBV7-9
D: .
J: TRBJ2-3
size: .
CDR3: CASSLGGRTDTQYF
DNA: TGTGCCAGCAGCTTGGGGGGTCGGACAGATACGCAGTATTTT

V: TRBV29-1
D: .
J: TRBJ2-2
size: .
CDR3: CSVRRASGELFF
DNA: TGCAGCGTCCGCAGGGCGTCCGGGGAGCTGTTTTTT

V: TRBV10-3
D: .
J: TRBJ2-5
size: .
CDR3: CATGTPEETQYF
DNA: TGTGCCACCGGGACACCTGAAGAGACCCAGTACTTC

V: TRBV28
D: .
J: TRBJ1-2
size: .
CDR3: CASSLTGSRSSYTF
DNA: TGTGCCAGCAGTTTAACAGGGTCAAGGTCAAGCTACACCTTC

V: TRBV7-2
D: TRBD2
J: TRBJ2-7
size: .
CDR3: CASSLAAGGSYEQYF
DNA: TGTGCCAGCAGCTTAGCGGCGGGAGGCTCCTACGAGCAGTACTTC

V: TRBV6-5
D: .
J: TRBJ1-1
size: .
CDR3: CASRVGGYTEAFF
DNA: TGTGCCAGCAGGGTGGGGGGTTACACTGAAGCTTTCTTT

V: TRBV7-3
D: TRBD1
J: TRBJ2-1
size: few
CDR3: CASSLDRGSYNEQFF
DNA: TGTGCCAGCAGCTTGGACAGGGGATCGTACAATGAGCAGTTCTTC

V: TRBV3-1/TRBV3-2
D: TRBD2
J: TRBJ2-3
size: once
CDR3: CASSQLAGGTDTQYF
DNA: TGTGCCAGCAGCCAATTAGCGGGGGGCACAGATACGCAGTATTTT

V: TRBV10-2
D: .
J: TRBJ2-3
size: .
CDR3: CASRGRPSTDTQYF
DNA: TGCGCCAGCAGGGGGCGGCCTTCCACAGATACGCAGTATTTT